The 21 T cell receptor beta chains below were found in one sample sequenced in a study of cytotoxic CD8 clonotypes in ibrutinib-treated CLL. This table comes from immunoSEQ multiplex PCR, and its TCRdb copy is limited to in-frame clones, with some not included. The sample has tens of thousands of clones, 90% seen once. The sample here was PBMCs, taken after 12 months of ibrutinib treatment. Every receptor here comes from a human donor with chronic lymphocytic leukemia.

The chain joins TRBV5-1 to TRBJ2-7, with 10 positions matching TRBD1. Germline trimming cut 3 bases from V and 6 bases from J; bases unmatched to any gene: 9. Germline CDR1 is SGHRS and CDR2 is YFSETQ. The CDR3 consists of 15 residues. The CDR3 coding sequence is TGCGCCAGCAGCTGGACCGGGACAGGGGCTGGCGAGCAGTACTTC. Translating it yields CASSWTGTGAGEQYF.

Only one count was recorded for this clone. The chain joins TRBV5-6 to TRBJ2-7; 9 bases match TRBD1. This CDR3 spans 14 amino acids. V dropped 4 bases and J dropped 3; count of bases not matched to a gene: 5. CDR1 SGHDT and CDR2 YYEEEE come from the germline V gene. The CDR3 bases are TGTGCCAGCAGCCCCGGGGACAGGGACTACGAGCAGTACTTC. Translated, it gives CASSPGDRDYEQYF.

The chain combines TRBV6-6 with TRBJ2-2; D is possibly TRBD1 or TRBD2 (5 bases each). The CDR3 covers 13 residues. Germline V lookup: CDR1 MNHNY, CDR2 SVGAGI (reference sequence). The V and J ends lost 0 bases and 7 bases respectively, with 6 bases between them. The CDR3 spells CASSYSRGGELFF. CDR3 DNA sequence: TGTGCCAGCAGTTACTCGAGGGGCGGGGAGCTGTTTTTT.

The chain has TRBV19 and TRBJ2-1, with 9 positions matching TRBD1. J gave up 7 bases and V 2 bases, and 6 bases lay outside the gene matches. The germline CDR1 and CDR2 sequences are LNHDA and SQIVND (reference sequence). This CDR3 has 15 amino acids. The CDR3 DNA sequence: TGTGCCAGTAGTATACCGGGACAGGGACGAAATGAGCAGTTCTTC. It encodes CASSIPGQGRNEQFF.

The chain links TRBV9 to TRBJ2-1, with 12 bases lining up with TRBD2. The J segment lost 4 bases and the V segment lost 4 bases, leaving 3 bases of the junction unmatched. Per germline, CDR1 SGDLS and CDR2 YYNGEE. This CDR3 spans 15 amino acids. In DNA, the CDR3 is TGTGCCAGCAGCCCCGGACTAGCGGGATACAATGAGCAGTTCTTC. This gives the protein CASSPGLAGYNEQFF.

CDR3 amino acids: CASSVGDRGRPETQYF. Here the CDR3 DNA reads TGTGCCAGCAGCGTAGGGGACAGGGGGCGCCCAGAGACCCAGTACTTC. V gene TRBV9 combines with J gene TRBJ2-5; 12 nucleotides line up with TRBD1. The CDR3 consists of 16 residues. Germline assignment: CDR1 SGDLS and CDR2 YYNGEE. V was pared by 0 bases and J by 4 bases, with 4 bases of the junction left unmatched.

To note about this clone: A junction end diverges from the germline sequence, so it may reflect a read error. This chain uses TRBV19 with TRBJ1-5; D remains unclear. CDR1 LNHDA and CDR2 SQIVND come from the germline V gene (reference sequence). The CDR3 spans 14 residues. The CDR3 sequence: CASSIPGSHQPQHF. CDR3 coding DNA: TGCGCCAGTAGTATCCCCGGCAGTCATCAGCCCCAGCATTTT.

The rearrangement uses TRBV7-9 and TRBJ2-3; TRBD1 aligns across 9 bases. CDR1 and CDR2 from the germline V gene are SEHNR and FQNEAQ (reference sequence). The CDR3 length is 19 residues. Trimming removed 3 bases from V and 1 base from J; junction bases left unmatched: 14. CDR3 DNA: TGTGCCAGCAGCTTCGCCGGGACAGGGATTTACGCCGGCACAGATACGCAGTATTTT. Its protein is CASSFAGTGIYAGTDTQYF.

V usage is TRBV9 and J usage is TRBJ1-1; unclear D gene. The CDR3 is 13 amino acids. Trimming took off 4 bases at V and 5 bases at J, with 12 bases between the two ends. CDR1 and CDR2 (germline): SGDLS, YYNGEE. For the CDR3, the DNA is TGTGCCAGCAGCTTAGCCGGTCGGACTGAAGCTTTCTTT. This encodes CASSLAGRTEAFF.

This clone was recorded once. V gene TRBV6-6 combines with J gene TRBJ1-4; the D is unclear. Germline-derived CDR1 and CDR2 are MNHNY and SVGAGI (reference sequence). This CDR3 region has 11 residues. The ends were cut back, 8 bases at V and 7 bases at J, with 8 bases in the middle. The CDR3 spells CASVKSEKLFF. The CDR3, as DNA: TGTGCCAGCGTCAAATCTGAAAAACTGTTTTTT.

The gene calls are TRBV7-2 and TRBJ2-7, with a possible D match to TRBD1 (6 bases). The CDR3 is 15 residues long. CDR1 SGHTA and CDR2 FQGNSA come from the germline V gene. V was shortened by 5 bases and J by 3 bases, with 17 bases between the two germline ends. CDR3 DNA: TGTGCCAGCAGCGCTACGGGACACCCGTACTACGAGCAGTACTTC. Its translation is CASSATGHPYYEQYF.

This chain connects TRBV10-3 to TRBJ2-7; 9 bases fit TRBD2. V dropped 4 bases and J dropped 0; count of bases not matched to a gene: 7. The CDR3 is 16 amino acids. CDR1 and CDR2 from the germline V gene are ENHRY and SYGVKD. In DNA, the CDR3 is TGTGCCATCAGTGGGATAGCGGGGGAGAGCTCCTACGAGCAGTACTTC. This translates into CAISGIAGESSYEQYF.

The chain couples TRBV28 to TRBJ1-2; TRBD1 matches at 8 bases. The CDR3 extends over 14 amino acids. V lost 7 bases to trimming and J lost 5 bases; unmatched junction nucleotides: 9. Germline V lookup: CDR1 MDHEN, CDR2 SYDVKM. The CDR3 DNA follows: TGTGCCAGCACCCCGGGACAGGAGAGATATGGCTACACCTTC. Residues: CASTPGQERYGYTF.

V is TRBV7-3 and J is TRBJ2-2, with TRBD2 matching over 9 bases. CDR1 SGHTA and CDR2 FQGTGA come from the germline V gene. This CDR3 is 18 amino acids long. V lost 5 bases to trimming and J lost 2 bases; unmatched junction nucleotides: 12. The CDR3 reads CASSRHLSGSSNTGELFF. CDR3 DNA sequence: TGTGCCAGCAGCCGCCATCTTAGCGGGAGTTCAAACACCGGGGAGCTGTTTTTT.

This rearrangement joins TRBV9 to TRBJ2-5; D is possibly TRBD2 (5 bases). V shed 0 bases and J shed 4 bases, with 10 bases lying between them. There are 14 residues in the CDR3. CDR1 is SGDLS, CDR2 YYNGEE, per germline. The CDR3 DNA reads TGTGCCAGCAGCGTAGGGGCTAGCCCAGAGACCCAGTACTTC. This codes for CASSVGASPETQYF.

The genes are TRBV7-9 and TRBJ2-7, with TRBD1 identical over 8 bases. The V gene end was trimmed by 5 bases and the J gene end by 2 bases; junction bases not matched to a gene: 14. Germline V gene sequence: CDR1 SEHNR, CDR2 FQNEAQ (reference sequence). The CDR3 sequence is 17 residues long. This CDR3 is CASSDRSRDRITYEQYF. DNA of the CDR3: TGTGCCAGCAGCGACCGATCCCGGGACAGGATCACCTACGAGCAGTACTTC. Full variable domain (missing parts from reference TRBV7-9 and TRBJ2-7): DTGVSQNPRHKITKRGQNVTFRCDPISEHNRLYWYRQTLGQGPEFLTYFQNEAQLEKSRLLSDRFSAERPKGSFSTLEIQRTEQGDSAMYLCASSDRSRDRITYEQYFGPGTRLTVT.

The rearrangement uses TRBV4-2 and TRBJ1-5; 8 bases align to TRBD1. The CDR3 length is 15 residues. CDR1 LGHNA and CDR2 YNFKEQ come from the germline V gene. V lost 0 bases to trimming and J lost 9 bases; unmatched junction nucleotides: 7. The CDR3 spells CASSQDPQGARPQHF. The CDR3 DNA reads TGTGCCAGCAGCCAAGATCCCCAGGGGGCGCGGCCCCAGCATTTT.

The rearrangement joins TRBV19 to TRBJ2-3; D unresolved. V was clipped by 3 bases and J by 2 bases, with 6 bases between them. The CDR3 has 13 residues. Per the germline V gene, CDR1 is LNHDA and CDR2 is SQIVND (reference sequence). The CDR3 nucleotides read TGTGCCAGTAGTATTCGGAACACAGATACGCAGTATTTT. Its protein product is CASSIRNTDTQYF. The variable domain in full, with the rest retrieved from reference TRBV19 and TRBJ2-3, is DGGITQSPKYLFRKEGQNVTLSCEQNLNHDAMYWYRQDPGQGLRLIYYSQIVNDFQKGDIAEGYSVSREKKESFPLTVTSAQKNPTAFYLCASSIRNTDTQYFGPGTRLTVL.

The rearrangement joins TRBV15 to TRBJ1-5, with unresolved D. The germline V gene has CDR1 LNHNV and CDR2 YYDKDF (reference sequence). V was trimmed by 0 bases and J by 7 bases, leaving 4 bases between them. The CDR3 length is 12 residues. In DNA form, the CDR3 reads TGTGCCACCAGCAGAGATACGCAGCCCCAGCATTTT. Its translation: CATSRDTQPQHF. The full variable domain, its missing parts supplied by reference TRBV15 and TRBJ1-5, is DAMVIQNPRYQVTQFGKPVTLSCSQTLNHNVMYWYQQKSSQAPKLLFHYYDKDFNNEADTPDNFQSRRPNTSFCFLDIRSPGLGDTAMYLCATSRDTQPQHFGDGTRLSIL.

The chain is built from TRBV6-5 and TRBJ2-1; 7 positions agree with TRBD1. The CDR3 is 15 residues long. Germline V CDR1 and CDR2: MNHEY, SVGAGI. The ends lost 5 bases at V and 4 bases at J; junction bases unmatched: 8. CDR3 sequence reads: CASSGRQGRYNEQFF. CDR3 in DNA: TGTGCCAGCAGTGGGCGACAGGGACGTTACAATGAGCAGTTCTTC.

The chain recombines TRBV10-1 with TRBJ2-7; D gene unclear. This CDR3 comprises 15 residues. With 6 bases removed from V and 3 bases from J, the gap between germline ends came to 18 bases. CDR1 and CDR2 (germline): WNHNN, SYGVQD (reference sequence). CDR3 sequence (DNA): TGCGCCAGCAGAACCCCGACGCTATCGCTCTACGAGCAGTACTTC. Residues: CASRTPTLSLYEQYF.